Shown below are 4 T cell receptor beta chains from a single sample sequenced in a study of T-cell reconstitution after alpha-beta-depleted transplantation in children. Preparing the TCRbeta library involved the use of unique molecular identifiers. TCRdb passed the PCR reads through MiXCR, listing each CDR3 protein once. The sample has over 550,000 distinct CDR3 sequences, about 10% seen once. Here the sequenced sample was PBMCs from the stem cell graft donor, taken from the stem cell graft. These receptors were collected from a human donor who donated a stem cell graft to a child with acute myeloid leukemia.

This clonotype turned up a few times. This chain uses TRBV6-5 with TRBJ1-3, with TRBD1 matching 9 bases. Germline loops: CDR1 MNHEY, CDR2 SVGAGI. The J segment lost 2 bases and the V segment lost 4 bases, leaving 3 bases of the junction unmatched. This CDR3 is built from 15 residues. The CDR3 sequence is CASSFTGGTGNTIYF. The CDR3 DNA follows: TGTGCCAGCAGTTTCACAGGGGGCACTGGAAACACCATATATTTT.

The J gene is TRBJ2-7, the V gene TRBV20-1, with D hard to call. With 2 bases removed from V and 2 bases from J, the gap between germline ends came to 19 bases. The CDR3 covers 16 residues. Germline V CDR1 and CDR2: DFQATT, SNEGSKA (reference sequence). The DNA of the CDR3 is TGCAGTGCTAGACTAGATTCGGCAGTATTTCCCTACGAGCAGTACTTC. It is translated as CSARLDSAVFPYEQYF.

In this sample, this clonotype turned up a few times. The rearrangement joins TRBV6-5 to TRBJ1-5; D gene ambiguous. This CDR3 contains 15 residues. The germline V gene encodes CDR1 MNHEY and CDR2 SVGAGI. V lost 0 bases and J 2 bases, leaving 8 bases between the germline ends. CDR3 coding DNA: TGTGCCAGCAGTTACTCGAAAGAGGGCAATCAGCCCCAGCATTTT. It is translated as CASSYSKEGNQPQHF.

The chain employs TRBV20-1 and TRBJ2-7, with D perhaps TRBD2 (6 bases). The CDR3 is made up of 12 amino acids. Trimming shortened V by 0 bases and J by 6 bases, and 9 bases separated the two germline ends. The germline gives CDR1 DFQATT, CDR2 SNEGSKA (reference sequence). The CDR3 DNA follows: TGCAGTGCTAGAGAGCTAGCGCGCGAGCAGTACTTC. Translation: CSARELAREQYF.